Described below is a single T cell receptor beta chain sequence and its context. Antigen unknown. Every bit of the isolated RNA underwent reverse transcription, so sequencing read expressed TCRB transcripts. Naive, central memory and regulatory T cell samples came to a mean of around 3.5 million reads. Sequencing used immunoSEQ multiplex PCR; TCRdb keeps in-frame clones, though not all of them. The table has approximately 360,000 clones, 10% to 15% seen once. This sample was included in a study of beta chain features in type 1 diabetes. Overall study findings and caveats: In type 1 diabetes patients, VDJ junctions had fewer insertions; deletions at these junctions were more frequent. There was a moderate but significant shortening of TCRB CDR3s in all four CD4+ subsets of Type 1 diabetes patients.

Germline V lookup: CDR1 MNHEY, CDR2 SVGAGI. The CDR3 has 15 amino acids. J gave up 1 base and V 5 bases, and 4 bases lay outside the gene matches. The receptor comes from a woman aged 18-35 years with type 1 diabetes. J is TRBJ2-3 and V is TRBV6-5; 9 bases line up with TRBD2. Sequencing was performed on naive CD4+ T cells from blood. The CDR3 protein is CASSPRLAGTDTQYF. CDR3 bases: TGTGCCAGCAGTCCTAGACTAGCGGGCACAGATACGCAGTATTTT.